What follows are 2 T cell receptor beta chains derived from one specimen sequenced in a study of T cells after yellow fever vaccination. In TCRdb, the 5' RACE reads were re-called with MiXCR into one record per CDR3 protein. The sample gives under 550,000 distinct CDR3 sequences, less than 25% of which show up once; around 17% is in the top ten. The source was PBMCs, collected roughly 20 days after the first yellow fever vaccination. The receptors shown here come from a man in his late teens or twenties who received the YFV17D yellow fever vaccine.

V is TRBV2 and J is TRBJ2-5, with D possibly being TRBD2 (6 bases). The CDR3 sequence is 13 residues long. Germline assignment: CDR1 SNHLY and CDR2 FYNNEI. V lost 7 bases to trimming and J lost 2 bases, with 11 bases between them. The CDR3 here is CASMGGRQETQYF. CDR3 nucleotides: TGTGCCAGCATGGGGGGACGGCAAGAGACCCAGTACTTC.

A few counts support this clonotype. The germline gene is not matched at one end of the junction; a read error may be the cause. This chain connects TRBV4-3 to TRBJ2-5; 8 bases map to TRBD1. The CDR3 is 18 amino acids. CDR1 is LGHNA and CDR2 is YSLEER in the germline V gene. CDR3 DNA sequence: TGCGCCAGCAGCCAAGACAGGGGGCCCAATCCTCCAAGAGAGGCCCAGTACTTC. Protein product: CASSQDRGPNPPREAQYF.